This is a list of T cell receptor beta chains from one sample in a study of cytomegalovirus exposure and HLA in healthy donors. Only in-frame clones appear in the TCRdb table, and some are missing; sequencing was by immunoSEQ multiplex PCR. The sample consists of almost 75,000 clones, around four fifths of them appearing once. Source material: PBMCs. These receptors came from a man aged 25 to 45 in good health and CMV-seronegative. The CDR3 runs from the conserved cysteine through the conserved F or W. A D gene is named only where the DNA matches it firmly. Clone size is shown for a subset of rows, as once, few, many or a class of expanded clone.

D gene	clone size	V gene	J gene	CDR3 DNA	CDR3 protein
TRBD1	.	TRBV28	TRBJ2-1	TGTGCCAGCAGCTCCCGGACAGGGGGCCGCTCCTACAATGAGCAGTTCTTC	CASSSRTGGRSYNEQFF
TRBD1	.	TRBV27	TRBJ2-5	TGTGCCAGCAGTTTAACCACAGGGGGGTGGCCGGAGACCCAGTACTTC	CASSLTTGGWPETQYF
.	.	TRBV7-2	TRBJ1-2	TGTGCCAGCAGCTCTGGACAGTTCTATGGCTACACCTTC	CASSSGQFYGYTF
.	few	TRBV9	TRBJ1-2	TGTGCCAGCAGCGTAGGAGGATATGGCTACACCTTC	CASSVGGYGYTF
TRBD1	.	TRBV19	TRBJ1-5	TGTGCCAGTGGTGTCACAGGGGGCTTTAATCAGCCCCAGCATTTT	CASGVTGGFNQPQHF
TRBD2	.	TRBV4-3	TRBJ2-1	TGCGCCAGCAGCCAAGATGGGAGGGGAGGAGGCTACAATGAGCAGTTCTTC	CASSQDGRGGGYNEQFF
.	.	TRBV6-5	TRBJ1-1	TGTGCCAGCAGTTACGGGGGGGCGAACACTGAAGCTTTCTTT	CASSYGGANTEAFF
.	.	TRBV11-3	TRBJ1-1	TGTGCCAGCAGACAACAGATGAACACTGAAGCTTTCTTT	CASRQQMNTEAFF
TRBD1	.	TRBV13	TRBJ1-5	TGTGCCAGCAGCGTCGACAGGGATCAGCCCCAGCATTTT	CASSVDRDQPQHF
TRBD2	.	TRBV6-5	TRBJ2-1	TGTGCCAGCGCTACTAGCGGGGACTCCTACAATGAGCAGTTCTTC	CASATSGDSYNEQFF
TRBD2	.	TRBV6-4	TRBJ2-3	TGTGCCAGCAGTGAAAGGGCGGGGGGCACAGATACGCAGTATTTT	CASSERAGGTDTQYF
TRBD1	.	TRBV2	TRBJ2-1	TGTGCCAGCACCACAGGGGACAATGAGCAGTTCTTC	CASTTGDNEQFF
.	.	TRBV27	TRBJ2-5	TGTGCCAGCACCCCCCTTCCCATGGGACTCGAGACCCAGTACTTC	CASTPLPMGLETQYF
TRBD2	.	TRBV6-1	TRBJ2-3	TGTGCCAGCAGTGAAGGAGCGGGAGGAGGCACAGATACGCAGTATTTT	CASSEGAGGGTDTQYF
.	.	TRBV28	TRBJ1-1	TGTGCCAGCAGTCTACCGAACACTGAAGCTTTCTTT	CASSLPNTEAFF
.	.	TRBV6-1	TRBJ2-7	TGTGCCAGCAGTGACCTGGGCAGGCCCTACGAGCAGTACTTC	CASSDLGRPYEQYF
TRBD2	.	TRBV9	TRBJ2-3	TGTGCCAGCAGCGCGTGGGGGGGGAGCACAGATACGCAGTATTTT	CASSAWGGSTDTQYF
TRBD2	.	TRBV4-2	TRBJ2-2	TGTGCCAGCAGCCCACTCAGTGGGGGGGATTCTCTCAACACCGGGGAGCTGTTTTTT	CASSPLSGGDSLNTGELFF
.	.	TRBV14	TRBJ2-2	TGTGCCAGCAGCCAGCGGATCTCCGGGGAGCTGTTTTTT	CASSQRISGELFF
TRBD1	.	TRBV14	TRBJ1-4	TGTGCCAGCAGCTCCCACAGGGGGGATAATGAAAAACTGTTTTTT	CASSSHRGDNEKLFF
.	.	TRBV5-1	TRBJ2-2	TGCGCCAGCAGCTACCGACGCGAACAGGGCCGGGAGCTGTTTTTT	CASSYRREQGRELFF
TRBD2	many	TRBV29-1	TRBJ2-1	TGCAGCGTTGAAGAAGGGACTAGCGGGAGCAATGAGCAGTTCTTC	CSVEEGTSGSNEQFF
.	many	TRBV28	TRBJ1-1	TGTGCCAGCATGGGGCCTCTGAACACTGAAGCTTTCTTT	CASMGPLNTEAFF
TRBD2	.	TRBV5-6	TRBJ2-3	TGTGCCAGCAGCAGTTCTAGCGGGATAATAGATACGCAGTATTTT	CASSSSSGIIDTQYF
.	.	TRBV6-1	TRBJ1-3	TGTGCCCTCGGGAGGGACAGAAACACCATATATTTT	CALGRDRNTIYF
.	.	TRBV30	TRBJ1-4	TGTGCCTGCATCTCGGAGGGGATTAATGAAAAACTGTTTTTT	CACISEGINEKLFF